This TCR beta chain comes out of a study of T cells in Graves' hyperthyroidism and ophthalmopathy. General study findings and limits: A model built on 13 V-J features separated ophthalmopathy from stable hyperthyroidism. Most thyroid-expanded clonotypes above 0.001 were also found in blood.

Regions amplified from RNA transcripts were the TCR beta CDR3 regions. TCR CDR3 underwent first-round RT-PCR with the HTBI primer set. In TCRdb, the multiplex PCR reads were re-called with MiXCR into one record per CDR3 protein. The sample consists of approximately 740,000 distinct CDR3 sequences, around 15% of them appearing once. A note on this clonotype: Its antigen is not known.

Stable disease denoted Graves' hyperthyroidism without ophthalmopathy progression within 18 months. Not enrolled were patients with uncontrolled infection, other autoimmune disease, pregnancy or lactation. The source is a young woman with Graves' hyperthyroidism. Material: blood.

CDR3 DNA: TGTGCCAGCAGTTACCAGGGCCGGCAGTTCTTC. This gives the protein CASSYQGRQFF. The rearrangement uses TRBV6-5 and TRBJ2-1; a possible D gene is TRBD1 (5 bases). The CDR3 runs to 11 residues. CDR1 MNHEY and CDR2 SVGAGI come from the germline V gene. V was pared by 2 bases and J by 12 bases, with 8 bases between.